Each of the 30 T cell receptor beta chains below was sequenced from the same sample in a study of human T cells and chemical hapten exposure. Time point given: patch test 1, 2 weeks after DPC sensitization. Described treatment: therapeutic diphenylcyclopropenone sensitization with weekly scalp DPC. TCRdb called the RACE reads again in MiXCR, with one record for every CDR3 protein. The repertoire holds tens of thousands of distinct CDR3 sequences, with around 11% as singletons. Sequenced here: whole blood, sampled in connection with sensitization to the hapten diphenylcyclopropenone (DPC). These TCRs come from a woman between 45 and 60 years old with alopecia areata. Some clones in this sample may be carry-over from other donors' samples.

The genes are TRBV27 and TRBJ2-5; D is possibly TRBD2 (6 bases). This CDR3 has 17 amino acids. Germline V gives CDR1 MNHEY, CDR2 SMNVEV (reference sequence). The V end lost 5 bases, the J end lost 2 bases, and 21 bases lay between the germline ends. Here the CDR3 reads CASSKHGGAGPQETQYF. The DNA of the CDR3 is TGTGCCAGCAGTAAGCACGGCGGGGCAGGGCCACAAGAGACCCAGTACTTC.

This clonotype was recorded at least ten times. The chain combines TRBV20-1 with TRBJ2-1; maybe TRBD2 (6 bases). V was clipped by 6 bases and J by 0 bases, with 21 bases between them. The CDR3 has 17 residues. Germline V lookup: CDR1 DFQATT, CDR2 SNEGSKA (reference sequence). In DNA form, the CDR3 reads TGCAGTGCCAGGGATCTTAGCGGAACTTCCTCCTACAATGAGCAGTTCTTC. Translation: CSARDLSGTSSYNEQFF.

This chain uses TRBV28 with TRBJ2-5; 8 positions match TRBD2. In germline, CDR1 is MDHEN, CDR2 SYDVKM. The CDR3 covers 13 residues. J lost 12 bases, V lost 6 bases, and 12 bases had no gene match. CDR3 residues: CASRRNKGLVEYF. CDR3 nucleotide sequence: TGTGCCAGCAGGAGAAACAAGGGACTAGTGGAGTACTTC.

This clonotype was seen more than once but under ten times. V and J are TRBV7-6 and TRBJ2-3; 12 bases are a match to TRBD2. The germline CDR1 and CDR2 sequences are SGHVS and FNYEAQ. The CDR3 runs 17 residues. V was clipped by 5 bases and J by 0 bases; unmatched bases: 6. The CDR3 spells CASSKGLAGRSTDTQYF. Written as DNA, the CDR3 is TGTGCCAGCAGCAAAGGACTAGCGGGGAGAAGCACAGATACGCAGTATTTT.

A few counts support this clonotype. The chain uses TRBV10-2 and TRBJ1-1; D possibly corresponds to TRBD1 (5 bases). The CDR3 sequence is 12 residues long. V lost 7 bases to trimming and J lost 10 bases, with 16 bases between them. CDR1 WSHSY and CDR2 SAAADI come from the germline V gene. The CDR3 sequence is CASNDPLGGAFF. CDR3 sequence (DNA): TGCGCCAGCAATGACCCTCTCGGGGGAGCTTTCTTT.

This CDR3 reads CSAGERGSGNTIYF. For the CDR3, the DNA is TGCAGCGCTGGGGAACGAGGCTCTGGAAACACCATATATTTT. This chain uses TRBV29-1 with TRBJ1-3, with D unclear. The V and J ends lost 7 bases and 0 bases respectively, with 13 bases between them. The CDR3 has 14 residues. Germline V CDR1 and CDR2: SQVTM, ANQGSEA.

The chain carries TRBV12-2 and TRBJ1-5; no DNA check was done on the table's D call, TRBD1. TRBV12-2 is tagged as a pseudogene. This CDR3 contains 21 residues. The DNA for the CDR3 is TGTGCAAGTCGCCCCCTTCCTCAGGGGGCCACTTTATTTTATAGCAATCAGCCCCAGCATTTT. Its protein is CASRPLPQGATLFYSNQPQHF.

The chain links TRBV5-6 to TRBJ2-2, with 8 nucleotides matching TRBD2. After removal of 4 bases from V and 1 base from J, the junction contained 9 bases not matched to a gene. CDR1 is SGHDT and CDR2 is YYEEEE in the germline V gene. The CDR3 spans 17 residues. The CDR3 protein is CASSRTHTSGNTGELFF. Written as DNA, the CDR3 is TGTGCCAGCAGCCGTACCCACACTAGCGGGAACACCGGGGAGCTGTTTTTT.

The gene calls are TRBV6-1 and TRBJ1-1; the D gene is possibly TRBD1 (6 bases). This CDR3 is 14 amino acids long. V was pared by 6 bases and J by 4 bases, with 15 bases between. Germline CDR1 MNHNS, CDR2 SASEGT. The CDR3 loop is CASRDRIGGTEAFF. The CDR3 nucleotides are TGTGCCAGCAGAGACAGGATTGGGGGCACTGAAGCTTTCTTT.

The V gene is TRBV12-3 or TRBV12-4, the J gene TRBJ1-2; D unresolved. CDR3 length: 14 residues. V was pared by 6 bases and J by 4 bases, with 15 bases between. As DNA, the CDR3 is TGTGCCAGCAGACCCCCGGGAGACGGCTATGGCTACACCTTC. Amino acid sequence: CASRPPGDGYGYTF.

This clonotype was counted a few times. CDR3 protein: CASSYSDRAVNTEAFF. CDR3 DNA: TGTGCCAGCAGTTACTCTGACAGGGCGGTGAACACTGAAGCTTTCTTT. The chain is built from TRBV6-5 and TRBJ1-1, with 7 bases that match TRBD1. With V trimmed by 0 bases and J by 0 bases, 4 bases remained unmatched. CDR1 and CDR2 (germline): MNHEY, SVGAGI. The CDR3 loop spans 16 amino acids.

Details on this clonotype: It may be a read error: a sequence one base away is much more abundant. The CDR3 bases are TGTGCCAGCGGCCGAATTCCTAGCGGGACAGGTGGAGCAGATACGCAGTATTTT. Protein sequence: CASGRIPSGTGGADTQYF. The V call is TRBV6-5, the J call TRBJ2-3; D might be TRBD2 (9 bases). The CDR3 spans 18 residues. Germline assignment: CDR1 MNHEY and CDR2 SVGAGI. The V gene lost 8 bases and the J gene lost 4 bases, with 28 bases spanning the gap.

This clonotype was seen repeatedly, ten times or more. This chain links TRBV12-3 or TRBV12-4 with TRBJ1-6; 7 bases line up with TRBD1. The CDR3 runs 15 residues. V trimming: 5 bases; J trimming: 10 bases; junction bases outside the gene matches: 11. The CDR3 DNA reads TGTGCCAGCAGTCCCCGGACAGGCCGAATCTCACCCCTCCACTTT. This codes for CASSPRTGRISPLHF.

CDR3 loop: CASSQERLYNEQFF. The CDR3 DNA reads as TGTGCCAGCAGCCAAGAACGACTTTACAATGAGCAGTTCTTC. V gene TRBV3-1 combines with J gene TRBJ2-1; no clear D gene. The CDR3 is made up of 14 amino acids. V lost 0 bases, J lost 4 bases, and 7 bases lay in between. Germline V gene lookup returns CDR1 LGHDT and CDR2 YNNKEL (reference sequence).

This clonotype appeared many times. The chain is built from TRBV9 and TRBJ1-3; 8 nucleotides agree with TRBD1. J gave up 4 bases and V 2 bases, and 8 bases lay outside the gene matches. The CDR3 is made up of 16 amino acids. Germline CDR1 is SGDLS and CDR2 is YYNGEE. The CDR3 here is CASSVAEDRAGNTIYF. Written as DNA, the CDR3 is TGTGCCAGCAGCGTGGCCGAGGACAGGGCCGGAAACACCATATATTTT.

Comment on this clonotype: A much more abundant neighbour one base away suggests this may be a read error. The chain carries TRBV4-2 and TRBJ1-1, with D perhaps TRBD1 (5 bases). Germline loops: CDR1 LGHNA, CDR2 YNFKEQ. The CDR3 is made up of 13 amino acids. Trimming took off 4 bases at V and 10 bases at J, with 16 bases between the two ends. Here the CDR3 DNA reads TGTGCCAGCAGCCGAGGGGACGGCCAGAGAGCTTTCTTT. Amino acids: CASSRGDGQRAFF.

This clonotype was counted many times. In DNA form, the CDR3 reads TGTGCCAGCAGTTTTTCCGGATTTCAGCTTGAAGCTTTCTTT. It yields the protein CASSFSGFQLEAFF. The genes are TRBV27 and TRBJ1-1; no clear D gene. CDR1 is MNHEY and CDR2 is SMNVEV in the germline V gene (reference sequence). CDR3 length: 14 residues. With 3 bases removed from V and 7 bases from J, the gap between germline ends came to 15 bases.

This clonotype was counted ten times or more. CDR3 bases: TGTGCCAGCAGCCAACATAGTAGCGGGGGGACCTCAGGTGAGCAGTTCTTC. Its translation: CASSQHSSGGTSGEQFF. The chain carries TRBV7-2 and TRBJ2-1, with TRBD2 matching 10 bases. With 5 bases clipped from V and 9 bases from J, the junction kept 16 bases outside the gene matches. CDR3 length: 17 residues. The germline gives CDR1 SGHTA, CDR2 FQGNSA.

In its sample, this clonotype was seen a few times. Compared with germline, one end of the junction differs, possibly owing to a read error. V gene TRBV12-3 or TRBV12-4 combines with J gene TRBJ2-7, with TRBD2 matching over 7 bases. CDR3 length: 15 amino acids. The DNA for the CDR3 is TGTGCCAGCAGATTAGCGGGCACAAGCTCCTACGAGCAGTACTTC. Its translation: CASRLAGTSSYEQYF.

This clonotype has a count of ten or more. The chain combines TRBV5-1 with TRBJ2-3; no clear D gene. This CDR3 contains 12 residues. Germline values: CDR1 SGHRS, CDR2 YFSETQ. V lost 0 bases to trimming and J lost 14 bases, with 13 bases between them. The CDR3, as DNA: TGCGCCAGCAGCTTGGGCTCAATCCAATTGTATTTT. The encoded protein is CASSLGSIQLYF.

In its sample, this clonotype was seen a few times. V and J are TRBV7-9 and TRBJ2-7, with D perhaps TRBD2 (5 bases). Trimming removed 4 bases from V and 2 bases from J, with 15 bases in between. CDR3 size: 15 residues. Germline V gene sequence: CDR1 SEHNR, CDR2 FQNEAQ (reference sequence). This chain's CDR3 is CASSSRERKAYEQYF. The CDR3, as DNA: TGTGCCAGCAGCTCGAGGGAACGAAAAGCCTACGAGCAGTACTTC.

The rearrangement joins TRBV7-9 to TRBJ2-1; D is possibly TRBD1 or TRBD2 (5 bases each). V lost 5 bases and J 9 bases, leaving 11 bases between the germline ends. CDR1 and CDR2 from the germline V gene are SEHNR and FQNEAQ (reference sequence). The CDR3 loop spans 12 amino acids. In DNA, the CDR3 is TGTGCCAGCAGCAATCGTGGGGGTGAGCAGTTCTTC. Its protein product is CASSNRGGEQFF.

The CDR3 nucleotides read TGTGCCATCAGTGAGCAAGGGACAGCCCTCTATGGCTACACCTTC. Its translation is CAISEQGTALYGYTF. The rearrangement links TRBV10-3 to TRBJ1-2; TRBD1 matches 7 bases. Germline CDR1 ENHRY, CDR2 SYGVKD. V gave up 2 bases and J gave up 4 bases; unmatched junction bases: 7. The CDR3 runs to 15 residues.

The chain links TRBV7-9 to TRBJ2-7, with D perhaps matching TRBD1 (5 bases). With 2 bases removed from V and 1 base from J, the gap between germline ends came to 12 bases. This CDR3 has 15 residues. The V gene's germline CDR1 is SEHNR and CDR2 FQNEAQ (reference sequence). CDR3 coding DNA: TGTGCCAGCAGCTTATGGCAGGGCGCTTCCTACGAGCAGTACTTC. Translation gives CASSLWQGASYEQYF. Based on the CDR3 plus reference TRBV7-9 and TRBJ2-7, the full variable domain is DTGVSQNPRHKITKRGQNVTFRCDPISEHNRLYWYRQTLGQGPEFLTYFQNEAQLEKSRLLSDRFSAERPKGSFSTLEIQRTEQGDSAMYLCASSLWQGASYEQYFGPGTRLTVT.

There are many counts of this clonotype. The genes are TRBV6-1 and TRBJ2-7; perhaps TRBD1 as D (5 bases). Trimming stripped 1 base from V and 4 bases from J, with 11 bases between. This CDR3 is 14 amino acids long. Germline V gene lookup returns CDR1 MNHNS and CDR2 SASEGT. In DNA, the CDR3 is TGTGCCAGCAGTGAAGAACGACAGTTATACGAGCAGTACTTC. This gives the protein CASSEERQLYEQYF.

This clonotype was picked up many times. V is TRBV11-2 and J is TRBJ2-7; D is possibly TRBD1 (6 bases). Germline V gene sequence: CDR1 SGHAT, CDR2 FQNNGV. The CDR3 length is 14 residues. V dropped 4 bases and J dropped 7 bases, with 17 bases sitting between them. CDR3 bases: TGTGCCAGCAGCTACGGGACACCCCCTTTGGAGCAGTACTTC. Protein: CASSYGTPPLEQYF.

The V call is TRBV3-1, the J call TRBJ1-1; 7 nucleotides align to TRBD1. In germline, CDR1 is LGHDT, CDR2 YNNKEL (reference sequence). The CDR3 is made up of 15 amino acids. Trimming cost V 2 bases and J 0 bases; bases outside gene matches: 3. CDR3 sequence (DNA): TGTGCCAGCAGCCAAACGGACAGGATGAACACTGAAGCTTTCTTT. It is translated as CASSQTDRMNTEAFF. Full variable domain (remainder filled in from reference TRBV3-1 and TRBJ1-1): DTAVSQTPKYLVTQMGNDKSIKCEQNLGHDTMYWYKQDSKKFLKIMFSYNNKELIINETVPNRFSPKSPDKAHLNLHINSLELGDSAVYFCASSQTDRMNTEAFFGQGTRLTVV.

This clonotype has a handful of counts. The V and J genes are TRBV7-6 and TRBJ2-6; TRBD1 matches at 8 bases. The V gene end was trimmed by 2 bases and the J gene end by 0 bases; junction bases not matched to a gene: 6. Germline CDR1 reads SGHVS; CDR2 reads FNYEAQ. The CDR3 length is 18 residues. The CDR3 here is CASSLKGTGLSGANVLTF. In DNA, the CDR3 is TGTGCCAGCAGCTTAAAGGGGACAGGACTCTCTGGGGCCAACGTCCTGACTTTC.

The gene calls are TRBV3-1 and TRBJ2-2; no firm D call. The CDR3 has 13 residues. Germline V gene lookup returns CDR1 LGHDT and CDR2 YNNKEL (reference sequence). V lost 8 bases and J lost 8, with 15 bases in between. The CDR3 sequence: CASRTESFGELFF. The CDR3 DNA reads as TGTGCCAGCCGAACAGAATCCTTTGGGGAGCTGTTTTTT.

The J gene is TRBJ1-2, the V gene TRBV4-2; D ambiguous. This CDR3 is built from 15 residues. Germline assignment: CDR1 LGHNA and CDR2 YNFKEQ. The germline V and J ends were trimmed by 0 bases and 4 bases, with 12 bases remaining between them. The DNA for the CDR3 is TGTGCCAGCAGCCAAGATACCGGATCCCCCTATGGCTACACCTTC. It translates to CASSQDTGSPYGYTF.